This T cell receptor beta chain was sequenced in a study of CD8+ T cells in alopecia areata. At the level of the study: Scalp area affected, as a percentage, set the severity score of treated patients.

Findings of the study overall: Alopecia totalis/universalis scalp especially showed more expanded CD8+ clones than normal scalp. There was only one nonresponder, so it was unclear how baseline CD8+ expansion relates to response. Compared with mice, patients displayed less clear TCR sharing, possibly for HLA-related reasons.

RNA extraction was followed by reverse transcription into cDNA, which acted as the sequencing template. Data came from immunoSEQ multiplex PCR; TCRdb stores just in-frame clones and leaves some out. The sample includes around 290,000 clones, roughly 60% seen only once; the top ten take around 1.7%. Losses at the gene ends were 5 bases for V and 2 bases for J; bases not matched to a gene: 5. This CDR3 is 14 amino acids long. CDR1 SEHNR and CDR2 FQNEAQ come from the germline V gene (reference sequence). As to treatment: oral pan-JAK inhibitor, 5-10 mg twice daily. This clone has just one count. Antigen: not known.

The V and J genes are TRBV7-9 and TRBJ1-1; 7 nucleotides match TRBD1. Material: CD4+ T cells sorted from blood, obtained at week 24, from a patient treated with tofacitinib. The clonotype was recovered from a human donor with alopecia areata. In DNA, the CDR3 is TGTGCCAGCAGCCGGACAGGCTTAAACACTGAAGCTTTCTTT. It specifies CASSRTGLNTEAFF. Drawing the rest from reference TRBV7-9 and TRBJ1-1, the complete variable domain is DTGVSQNPRHKITKRGQNVTFRCDPISEHNRLYWYRQTLGQGPEFLTYFQNEAQLEKSRLLSDRFSAERPKGSFSTLEIQRTEQGDSAMYLCASSRTGLNTEAFFGQGTRLTVV.